These 9 T cell receptor beta chains were sequenced from one sample in a study of long-term antiretroviral therapy in people with HIV (dated by TCRdb to the early 2020s). The immunoSEQ hsTCRB v3.0 assay was used at survey level resolution for TRB variable region sequencing. The table was pulled from immuneACCESS by TCRdb, which kept in-frame rearrangements only. Such tables lose some clones; where checked, under half of the loss comes from unresolved V genes, and the rest has no known cause. The sample includes tens of thousands of clones, with about four fifths observed a single time. Clones ranked in the top ten supply about 3.5% of the sample. The sample was unsorted PBMCs, taken 3 years after starting antiretroviral therapy. The origin of the receptors is a man aged 50-59 years with HIV.

The chain combines TRBV7-2 with TRBJ1-1; 8 nucleotides agree with TRBD1. Germline trimming cut 6 bases from V and 4 bases from J; bases unmatched to any gene: 7. The CDR3 runs to 14 residues. Per germline, CDR1 SGHTA and CDR2 FQGNSA. CDR3 nucleotides: TGTGCCAGCAGTCGGACAGGGTTCGTCACTGAAGCTTTCTTT. This codes for CASSRTGFVTEAFF.

This chain connects TRBV10-3 to TRBJ2-1; tentatively, D is TRBD2 (5 bases). Trimming pared 3 bases from V and 7 bases from J, leaving 10 bases between. This CDR3 has 13 residues. Per the germline V gene, CDR1 is ENHRY and CDR2 is SYGVKD. CDR3 protein: CAISDFSENEQFF. In DNA form, the CDR3 reads TGTGCCATCAGTGACTTTAGCGAGAATGAGCAGTTCTTC.

The rearrangement uses TRBV19 and TRBJ2-1, with 7 bases identical to TRBD2. Looked up from germline, CDR1 is LNHDA and CDR2 is SQIVND (reference sequence). J gave up 0 bases and V 4 bases, and 6 bases lay outside the gene matches. This CDR3 has 16 amino acids. The CDR3 region is CASSNPGTNSYNEQFF. The CDR3 coding sequence is TGTGCCAGTAGTAATCCGGGGACTAACTCCTACAATGAGCAGTTCTTC.

This chain links TRBV21-1 with TRBJ2-5; TRBD2 is the table's D call and was not checked against the DNA. TRBV21-1 is designated a pseudogene. The CDR3 extends over 12 amino acids. CDR3 protein: CASSKGGETQYF. CDR3 nucleotide sequence: TGTGCCAGCAGCAAAGGCGGGGAGACCCAGTACTTC.

The chain has TRBV28 and TRBJ1-2; D gene ambiguous. Trimming left V 11 bases short and J 3 bases short, with 16 bases between. The CDR3 runs to 13 residues. Per the germline V gene, CDR1 is MDHEN and CDR2 is SYDVKM. The CDR3 is CASNRGNYYGYTF. CDR3 nucleotide sequence: TGTGCCTCCAACCGGGGAAACTACTATGGCTACACCTTC.

The chain joins TRBV6-6 to TRBJ2-1; 10 nucleotides match TRBD2. Germline assignment: CDR1 MNHNY and CDR2 SVGAGI (reference sequence). V lost 7 bases and J lost 4; bases outside the gene matches: 4. The CDR3 spans 14 residues. The CDR3 region is CASTRLAGYNEQFF. The CDR3 DNA reads as TGTGCCAGCACCCGACTAGCGGGTTACAATGAGCAGTTCTTC.

This clone was observed a few times. J is TRBJ1-3 and V is TRBV9; 7 positions match TRBD1. V lost 3 bases to trimming and J lost 4 bases; unmatched junction nucleotides: 7. CDR3 length equals 15 residues. Looked up from germline, CDR1 is SGDLS and CDR2 is YYNGEE. The CDR3 region is CASSDKGALGNTIYF. CDR3 DNA sequence: TGTGCCAGCAGCGATAAGGGGGCATTAGGAAACACCATATATTTT.

This clone was detected only a few times. The chain carries TRBV27 and TRBJ2-7; D not certain. Germline CDR1 is MNHEY and CDR2 is SMNVEV (reference sequence). The CDR3 is 14 amino acids. Trimming removed 3 bases at V and 6 bases at J, with 15 bases between. The CDR3 DNA sequence: TGTGCCAGCAGTTTTAGCCAGGCCGTGGGCGAGCAGTACTTC. This sequence encodes CASSFSQAVGEQYF.

The chain employs TRBV27 and TRBJ2-1; 9 bases align to TRBD2. The V segment lost 2 bases and the J segment 7 bases; nucleotides outside the gene matches: 6. There are 15 residues in the CDR3. Germline lookup yields CDR1 MNHEY and CDR2 SMNVEV (reference sequence). The CDR3 here is CASSLTASGVNEQFF. DNA of the CDR3: TGTGCCAGCAGTTTAACGGCTAGCGGGGTGAATGAGCAGTTCTTC.